The T cell receptor beta chain under discussion was sequenced for a study of blood T cell repertoires in COVID-19. Looking at the study overall: Researchers got acute and convalescent COVID-19 samples from the United States, Italy and Spain.

Those enrolled, adults aged roughly 18 to 89 years, came from about two dozen US areas. Clinical histories supplied by participants themselves formed the basis of cohort assignment. As processed by the authors: The authors estimated nucleated cell counts from reference gene primer amplification. TCRdb's copy holds only in-frame clones and misses some; the assay was immunoSEQ multiplex PCR. The V and J calls and the clone size are those of that table, but D and trimming were determined from the DNA. The sample records some 460,000 clones, about 90% being singletons. The germline CDR1 and CDR2 sequences are LNHDA and SQIVND (reference sequence). The CDR3 consists of 14 residues. V lost 4 bases and J 3 bases, leaving 10 bases between the germline ends.

This TCR came from a woman aged 18 to 35 with acute COVID-19. Sequenced sample: PBMCs or T cells enriched from blood (not recorded which). The rearrangement uses TRBV19 and TRBJ1-5; D may be TRBD1 (6 bases). The CDR3 protein is CASSRDILNQPQHF. The DNA for the CDR3 is TGTGCCAGTAGTAGGGACATACTCAATCAGCCCCAGCATTTT.